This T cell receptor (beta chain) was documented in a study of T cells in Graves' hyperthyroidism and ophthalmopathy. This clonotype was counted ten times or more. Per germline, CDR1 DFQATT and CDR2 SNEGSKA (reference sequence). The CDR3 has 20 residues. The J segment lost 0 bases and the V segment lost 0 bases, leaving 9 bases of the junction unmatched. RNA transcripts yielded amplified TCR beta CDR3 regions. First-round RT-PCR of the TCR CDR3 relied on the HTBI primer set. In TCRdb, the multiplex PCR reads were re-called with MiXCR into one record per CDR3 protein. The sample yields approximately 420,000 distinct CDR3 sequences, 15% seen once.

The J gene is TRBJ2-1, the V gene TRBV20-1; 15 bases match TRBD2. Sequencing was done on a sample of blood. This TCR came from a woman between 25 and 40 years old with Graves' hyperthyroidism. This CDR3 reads CSAREPGLAGGPGSYNEQFF. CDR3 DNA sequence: TGCAGTGCTAGAGAACCAGGACTAGCGGGAGGGCCGGGCTCCTACAATGAGCAGTTCTTC.